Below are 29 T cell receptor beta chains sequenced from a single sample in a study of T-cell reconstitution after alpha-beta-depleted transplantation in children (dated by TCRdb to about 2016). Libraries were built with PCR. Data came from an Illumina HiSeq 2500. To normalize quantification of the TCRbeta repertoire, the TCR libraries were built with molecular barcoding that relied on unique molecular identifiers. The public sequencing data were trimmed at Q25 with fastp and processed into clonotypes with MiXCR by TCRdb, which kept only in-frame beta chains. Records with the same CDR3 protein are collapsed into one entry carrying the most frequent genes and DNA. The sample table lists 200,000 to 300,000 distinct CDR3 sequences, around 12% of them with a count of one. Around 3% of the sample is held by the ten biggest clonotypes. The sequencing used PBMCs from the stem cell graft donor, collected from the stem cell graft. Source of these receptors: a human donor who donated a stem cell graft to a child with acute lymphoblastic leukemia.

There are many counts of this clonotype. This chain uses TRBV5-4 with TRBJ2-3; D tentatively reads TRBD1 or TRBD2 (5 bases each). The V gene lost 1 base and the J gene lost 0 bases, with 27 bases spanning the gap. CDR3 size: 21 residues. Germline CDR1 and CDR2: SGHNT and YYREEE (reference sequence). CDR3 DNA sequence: TGTGCCAGCAGCTTGCCGTTGGACAAGGGAGATCGGCTAGCTAGCACAGATACGCAGTATTTT. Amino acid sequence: CASSLPLDKGDRLASTDTQYF.

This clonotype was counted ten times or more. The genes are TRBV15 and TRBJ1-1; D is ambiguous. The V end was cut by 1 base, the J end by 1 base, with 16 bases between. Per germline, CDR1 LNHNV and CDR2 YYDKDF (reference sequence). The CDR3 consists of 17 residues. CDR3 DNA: TGTGCCACCAGCAGAGGTCGAAGAGCCTACCCGAACACTGAAGCTTTCTTT. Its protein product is CATSRGRRAYPNTEAFF.

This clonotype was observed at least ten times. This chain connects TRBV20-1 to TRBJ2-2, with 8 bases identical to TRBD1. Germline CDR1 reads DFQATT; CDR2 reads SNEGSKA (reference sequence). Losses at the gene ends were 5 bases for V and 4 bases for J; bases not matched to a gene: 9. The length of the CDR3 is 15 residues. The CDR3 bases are TGCAGTGCTGACCTAGGACAGGGCGTCACCGGGGAGCTGTTTTTT. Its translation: CSADLGQGVTGELFF.

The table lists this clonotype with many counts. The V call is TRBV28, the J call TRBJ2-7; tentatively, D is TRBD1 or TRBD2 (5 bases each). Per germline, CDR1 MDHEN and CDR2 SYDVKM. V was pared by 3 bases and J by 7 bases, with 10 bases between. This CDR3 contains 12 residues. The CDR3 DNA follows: TGTGCCAGCAGTTTCCCCGAGGGGGAGCAGTACTTC. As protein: CASSFPEGEQYF.

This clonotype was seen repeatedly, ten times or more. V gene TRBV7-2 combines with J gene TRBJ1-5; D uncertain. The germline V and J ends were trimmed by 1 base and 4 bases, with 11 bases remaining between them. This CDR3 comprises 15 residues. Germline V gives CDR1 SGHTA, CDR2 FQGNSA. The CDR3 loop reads CASSLVRRPNQPQHF. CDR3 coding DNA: TGTGCCAGCAGCTTAGTTCGCAGGCCTAATCAGCCCCAGCATTTT.

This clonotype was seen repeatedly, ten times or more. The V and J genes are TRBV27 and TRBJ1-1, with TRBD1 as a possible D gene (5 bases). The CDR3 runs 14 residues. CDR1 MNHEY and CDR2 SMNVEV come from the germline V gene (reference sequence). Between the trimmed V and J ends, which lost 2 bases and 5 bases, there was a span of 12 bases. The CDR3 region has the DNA TGTGCCAGCAGTTTAGGGGCAGGGCCAACTGAAGCTTTCTTT. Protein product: CASSLGAGPTEAFF.

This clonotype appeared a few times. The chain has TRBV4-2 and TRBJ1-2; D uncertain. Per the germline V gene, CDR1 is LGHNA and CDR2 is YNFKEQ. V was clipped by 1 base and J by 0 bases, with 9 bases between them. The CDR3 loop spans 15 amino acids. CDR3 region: CASSQGGGSNYGYTF. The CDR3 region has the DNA TGTGCCAGCAGCCAAGGCGGAGGATCTAACTATGGCTACACCTTC.

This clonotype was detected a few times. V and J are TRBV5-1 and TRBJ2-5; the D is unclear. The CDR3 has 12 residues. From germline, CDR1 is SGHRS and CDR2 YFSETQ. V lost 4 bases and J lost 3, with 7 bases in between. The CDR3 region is CASSRHKETQYF. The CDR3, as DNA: TGCGCCAGCAGCCGGCATAAAGAGACCCAGTACTTC.

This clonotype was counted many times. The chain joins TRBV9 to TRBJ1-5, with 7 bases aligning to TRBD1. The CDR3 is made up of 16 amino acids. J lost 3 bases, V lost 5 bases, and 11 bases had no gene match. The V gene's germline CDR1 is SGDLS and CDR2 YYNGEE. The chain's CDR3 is CASRVTGSYPNQPQHF. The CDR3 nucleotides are TGTGCCAGCAGGGTGACAGGGTCCTACCCCAATCAGCCCCAGCATTTT.

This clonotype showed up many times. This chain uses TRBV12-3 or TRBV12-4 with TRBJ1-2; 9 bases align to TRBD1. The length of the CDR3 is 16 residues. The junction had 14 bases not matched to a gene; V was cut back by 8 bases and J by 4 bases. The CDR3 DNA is TGTGCCAGCGATTACCCGGGGACAGGGAGGTCCTATGGCTACACCTTC. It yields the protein CASDYPGTGRSYGYTF.

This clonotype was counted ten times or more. CDR3 in DNA: TGCGCCAGCAGCTTGGGCCCCGGTCCAAACCAAGAGACCCAGTACTTC. Its protein is CASSLGPGPNQETQYF. The rearrangement uses TRBV5-1 and TRBJ2-5; D gene ambiguous. The ends were cut back, 0 bases at V and 0 bases at J, with 12 bases in the middle. Germline values: CDR1 SGHRS, CDR2 YFSETQ. This CDR3 contains 16 residues.

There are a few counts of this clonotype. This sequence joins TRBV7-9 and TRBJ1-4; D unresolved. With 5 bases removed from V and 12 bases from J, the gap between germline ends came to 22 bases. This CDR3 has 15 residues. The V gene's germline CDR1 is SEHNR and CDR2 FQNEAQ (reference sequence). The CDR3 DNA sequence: TGTGCCAGCAGCCCTTGGACTCTCGCCAGCTCGGAACTGTTTTTT. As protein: CASSPWTLASSELFF.

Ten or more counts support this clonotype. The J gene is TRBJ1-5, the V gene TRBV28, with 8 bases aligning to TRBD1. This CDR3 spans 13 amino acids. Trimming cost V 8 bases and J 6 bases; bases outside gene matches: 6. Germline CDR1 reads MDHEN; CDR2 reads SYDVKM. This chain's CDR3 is CASHGQGPQPQHF. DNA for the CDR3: TGTGCCAGCCACGGACAGGGCCCTCAGCCCCAGCATTTT.

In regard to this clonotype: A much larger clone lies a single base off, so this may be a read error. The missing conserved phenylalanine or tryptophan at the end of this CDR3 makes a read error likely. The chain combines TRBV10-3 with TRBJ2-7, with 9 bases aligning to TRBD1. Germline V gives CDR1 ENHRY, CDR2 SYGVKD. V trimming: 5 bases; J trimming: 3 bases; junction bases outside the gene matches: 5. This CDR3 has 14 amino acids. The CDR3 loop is CAISLQGANYEQYL. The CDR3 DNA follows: TGTGCCATCAGTCTACAGGGGGCCAACTACGAGCAGTACCTC.

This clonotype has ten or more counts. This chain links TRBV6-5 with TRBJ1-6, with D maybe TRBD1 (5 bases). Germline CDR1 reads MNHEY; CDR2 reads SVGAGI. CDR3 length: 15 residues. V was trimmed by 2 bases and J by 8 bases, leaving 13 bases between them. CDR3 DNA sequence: TGTGCCAGCAGTTACCGACGGGACGGCTATTCACCCCTCCACTTT. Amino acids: CASSYRRDGYSPLHF.

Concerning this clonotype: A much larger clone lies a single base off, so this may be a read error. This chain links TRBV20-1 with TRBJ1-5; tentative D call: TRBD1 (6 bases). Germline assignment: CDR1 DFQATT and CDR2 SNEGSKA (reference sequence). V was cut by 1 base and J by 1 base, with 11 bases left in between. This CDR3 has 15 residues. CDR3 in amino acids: CSARVLTGSNQPQHF. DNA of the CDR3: TGCAGTGCTAGAGTTCTTACAGGGAGCAATCAGCCCCAGCATTTT.

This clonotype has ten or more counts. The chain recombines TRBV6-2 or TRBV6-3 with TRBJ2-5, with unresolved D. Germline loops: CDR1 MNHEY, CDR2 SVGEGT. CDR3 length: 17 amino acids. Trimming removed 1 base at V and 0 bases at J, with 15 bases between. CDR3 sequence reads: CASSYYLDLEYQETQYF. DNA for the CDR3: TGTGCCAGCAGTTACTACCTGGATCTGGAGTACCAAGAGACCCAGTACTTC.

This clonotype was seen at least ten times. In DNA, the CDR3 is TGCGCCAGCAGCTTGGAGACGCACTATGGCTACACCTTC. Its protein product is CASSLETHYGYTF. The chain employs TRBV5-1 and TRBJ1-2; D is undetermined. Germline-derived CDR1 and CDR2 are SGHRS and YFSETQ. This CDR3 has 13 residues. Trimming left V 0 bases short and J 3 bases short, with 6 bases between. The entire variable domain, with the rest obtained from reference TRBV5-1 and TRBJ1-2, is as follows: KAGVTQTPRYLIKTRGQQVTLSCSPISGHRSVSWYQQTPGQGLQFLFEYFSETQRNKGNFPGRFSGRQFSNSRSEMNVSTLELGDSALYLCASSLETHYGYTFGSGTRLTVV.

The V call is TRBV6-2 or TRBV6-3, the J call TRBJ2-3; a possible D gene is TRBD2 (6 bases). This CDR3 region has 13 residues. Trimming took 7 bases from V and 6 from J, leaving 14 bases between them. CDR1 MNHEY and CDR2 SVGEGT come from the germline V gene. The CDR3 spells CASTAQSGDTQYF. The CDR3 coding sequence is TGTGCCAGCACCGCCCAAAGCGGGGATACGCAGTATTTT.

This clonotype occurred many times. CDR3 sequence (DNA): TGCAGTGCTAGAGATGCGGTCGGCACTGAAGCTTTCTTT. This encodes CSARDAVGTEAFF. V gene TRBV20-1 combines with J gene TRBJ1-1; D is unresolved. CDR1 is DFQATT and CDR2 is SNEGSKA in the germline V gene (reference sequence). The CDR3 extends over 13 amino acids. The V end was cut by 0 bases, the J end by 4 bases, with 9 bases between.

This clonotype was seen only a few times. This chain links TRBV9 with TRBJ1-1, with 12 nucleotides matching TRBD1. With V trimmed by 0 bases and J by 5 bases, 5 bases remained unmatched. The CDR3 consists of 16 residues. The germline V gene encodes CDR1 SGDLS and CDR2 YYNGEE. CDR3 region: CASSVAGTGGPTEAFF. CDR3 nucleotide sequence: TGTGCCAGCAGCGTAGCTGGGACAGGGGGCCCTACTGAAGCTTTCTTT.

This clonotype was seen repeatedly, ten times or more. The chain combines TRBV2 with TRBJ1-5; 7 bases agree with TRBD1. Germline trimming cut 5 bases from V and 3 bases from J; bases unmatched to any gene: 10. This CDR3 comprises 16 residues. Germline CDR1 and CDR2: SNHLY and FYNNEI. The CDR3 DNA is TGTGCCAGCAGTCTGACCGGGACAGAGTACAATCAGCCCCAGCATTTT. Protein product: CASSLTGTEYNQPQHF. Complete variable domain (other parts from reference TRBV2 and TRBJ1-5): EPEVTQTPSHQVTQMGQEVILRCVPISNHLYFYWYRQILGQKVEFLVSFYNNEISEKSEIFDDQFSVERPDGSNFTLKIRSTKLEDSAMYFCASSLTGTEYNQPQHFGDGTRLSIL.

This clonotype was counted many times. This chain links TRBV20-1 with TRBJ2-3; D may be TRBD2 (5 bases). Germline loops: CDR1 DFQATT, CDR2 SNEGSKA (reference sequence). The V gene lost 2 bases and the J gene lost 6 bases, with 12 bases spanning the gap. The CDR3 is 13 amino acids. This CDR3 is CSARSPGEDTQYF. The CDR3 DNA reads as TGCAGTGCTAGATCACCCGGGGAGGATACGCAGTATTTT.

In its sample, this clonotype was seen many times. The CDR3: CASSVDIGGWETQYF. Here the CDR3 DNA reads TGTGCCAGCAGCGTAGATATAGGGGGGTGGGAGACCCAGTACTTC. V and J are TRBV9 and TRBJ2-5, with D possibly called TRBD1 or TRBD2 (6 bases each). Germline V CDR1 and CDR2: SGDLS, YYNGEE. The CDR3 has 15 amino acids. V lost 0 bases and J 5 bases, leaving 14 bases between the germline ends.

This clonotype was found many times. CDR3 DNA sequence: TGCAGTGCTACCTTAGCGGGAGGGGTAGGCATTCAGTACTTC. Its protein is CSATLAGGVGIQYF. The J gene is TRBJ2-4, the V gene TRBV20-1; 11 nucleotides line up with TRBD2. Germline loops: CDR1 DFQATT, CDR2 SNEGSKA (reference sequence). The CDR3 has 14 amino acids. V trimming: 4 bases; J trimming: 9 bases; junction bases outside the gene matches: 8.

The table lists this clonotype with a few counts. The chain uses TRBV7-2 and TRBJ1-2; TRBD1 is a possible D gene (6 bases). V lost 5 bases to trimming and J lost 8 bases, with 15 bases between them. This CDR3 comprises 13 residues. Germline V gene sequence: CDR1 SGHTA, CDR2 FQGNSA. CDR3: CASSPHREGGYTF. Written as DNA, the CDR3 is TGTGCCAGCAGCCCCCACAGGGAGGGAGGCTACACCTTC.

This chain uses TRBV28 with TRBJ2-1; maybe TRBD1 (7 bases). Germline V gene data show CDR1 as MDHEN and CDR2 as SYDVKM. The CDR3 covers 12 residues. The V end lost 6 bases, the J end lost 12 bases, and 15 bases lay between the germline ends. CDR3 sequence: CASSGGTEVQFF. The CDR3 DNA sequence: TGTGCCAGCAGCGGCGGGACAGAGGTGCAGTTCTTC.

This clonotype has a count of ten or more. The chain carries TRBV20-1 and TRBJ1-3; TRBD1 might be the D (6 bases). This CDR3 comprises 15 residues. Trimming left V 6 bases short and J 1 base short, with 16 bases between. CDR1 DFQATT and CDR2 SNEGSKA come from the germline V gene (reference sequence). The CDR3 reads CSAPQGLPSGNTIYF. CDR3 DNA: TGCAGTGCGCCACAGGGCCTCCCGTCTGGAAACACCATATATTTT.

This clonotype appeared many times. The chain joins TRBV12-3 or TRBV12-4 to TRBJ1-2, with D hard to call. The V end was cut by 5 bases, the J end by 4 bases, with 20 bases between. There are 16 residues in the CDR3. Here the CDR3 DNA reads TGTGCCAGCAGTCTACCACTAAGAGAGGCTCTCTATGGCTACACCTTC. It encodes CASSLPLREALYGYTF.